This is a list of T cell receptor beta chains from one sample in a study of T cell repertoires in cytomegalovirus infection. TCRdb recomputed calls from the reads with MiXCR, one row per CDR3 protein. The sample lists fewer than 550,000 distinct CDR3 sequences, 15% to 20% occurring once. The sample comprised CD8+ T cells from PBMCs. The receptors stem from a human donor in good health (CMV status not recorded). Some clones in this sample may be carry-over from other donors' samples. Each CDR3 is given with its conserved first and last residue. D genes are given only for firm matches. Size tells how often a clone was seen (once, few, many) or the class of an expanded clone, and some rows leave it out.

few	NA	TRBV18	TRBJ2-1	CASSPPRTGNSSGPSYNEQFF	TGTGCCAGCTCACCACCACGGACAGGAAATTCTAGCGGACCCTCCTACAATGAGCAGTTCTTC
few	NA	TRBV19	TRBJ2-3	CASGRYTGVSTDTQYF	TGTGCCAGTGGGAGGTATACAGGGGTTAGCACAGATACGCAGTATTTT
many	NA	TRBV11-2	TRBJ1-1	CASSLNSGTMNTEAFF	TGTGCCAGCAGCTTGAATTCCGGGACAATGAACACTGAAGCTTTCTTT
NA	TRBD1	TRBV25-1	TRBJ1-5	CASQGAGQPQHF	TGTGCCAGCCAGGGGGCCGGGCAGCCCCAGCATTTT
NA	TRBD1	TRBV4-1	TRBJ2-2	CASSQNPGTANRGELFF	TGCGCCAGCAGCCAAAATCCCGGGACAGCTAACCGCGGGGAGCTGTTTTTT
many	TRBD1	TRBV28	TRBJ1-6	CASRTKTGDNSPLHF	TGTGCCAGCAGGACAAAAACAGGGGATAATTCACCCCTCCACTTT
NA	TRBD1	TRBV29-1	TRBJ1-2	CSVGTGDRNYGYTF	TGCAGCGTTGGGACCGGGGACAGAAACTATGGCTACACCTTC
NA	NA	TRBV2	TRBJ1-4	CASSRLVTGTNPREKLFF	TGTGCCAGCAGTCGGCTAGTTACAGGGACTAATCCCCGTGAAAAACTGTTTTTT
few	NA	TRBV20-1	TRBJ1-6	CSARLPIPKGHPYNSPLHF	TGCAGTGCTAGGCTACCCATACCGAAGGGACACCCTTATAATTCACCCCTCCACTTT
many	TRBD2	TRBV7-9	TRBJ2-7	CASSWGGGPGEQYF	TGTGCCAGCAGCTGGGGGGGAGGGCCAGGCGAGCAGTACTTC
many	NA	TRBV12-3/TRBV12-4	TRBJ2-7	CASSFRQAGAGYEQYF	TGTGCCAGCAGTTTCCGGCAGGCGGGCGCGGGGTACGAGCAGTACTTC
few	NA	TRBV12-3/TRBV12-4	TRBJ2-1	CASSLALGGGNEQFF	TGTGCCAGCAGTTTAGCGCTTGGGGGCGGGAATGAGCAGTTCTTC
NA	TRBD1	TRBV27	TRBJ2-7	CASSRTGGGSEQYF	TGTGCCAGCAGTAGGACAGGGGGAGGGAGCGAGCAGTACTTC
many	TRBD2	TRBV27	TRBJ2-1	CASSLTSGSYNEQFF	TGTGCCAGCAGCCTGACTAGCGGCTCCTACAATGAGCAGTTCTTC
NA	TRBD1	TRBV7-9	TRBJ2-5	CASSSLYQGDQETQYF	TGTGCCAGCAGCTCCCTATACCAGGGGGACCAAGAGACCCAGTACTTC
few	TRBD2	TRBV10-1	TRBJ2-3	CASSEGGLEVGDTQYF	TGCGCCAGCAGTGAGGGAGGACTAGAAGTTGGAGATACGCAGTATTTT
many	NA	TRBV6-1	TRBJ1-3	CASSHPTESSGNTIYF	TGTGCCAGCAGTCACCCGACAGAGAGCTCTGGAAACACCATATATTTT
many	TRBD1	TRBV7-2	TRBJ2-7	CASSFPTGGAPGTYEQYF	TGTGCCAGCAGCTTCCCGACAGGGGGCGCCCCCGGCACCTACGAGCAGTACTTC
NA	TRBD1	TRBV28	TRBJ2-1	CASTPTGKGLGNEQFF	TGTGCCAGCACCCCGACAGGGAAAGGGTTAGGCAATGAGCAGTTCTTC
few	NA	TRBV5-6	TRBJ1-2	CASSLEAGEGYGYTF	TGTGCCAGCAGCTTGGAGGCAGGCGAGGGCTATGGCTACACCTTC
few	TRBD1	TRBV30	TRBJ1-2	CAWSRDRANYGYTF	TGTGCCTGGAGTAGGGACAGAGCTAACTATGGCTACACCTTC
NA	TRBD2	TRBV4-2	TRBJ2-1	CASSQDWGGENNEQFF	TGTGCCAGCAGCCAAGATTGGGGGGGAGAAAACAATGAGCAGTTCTTC
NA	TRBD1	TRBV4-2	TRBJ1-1	CANSQAGTGDTEAFF	TGTGCCAACAGCCAAGCTGGGACAGGGGATACTGAAGCTTTCTTT
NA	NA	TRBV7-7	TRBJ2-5	CASSLSRSKERKETQYF	TGTGCCAGCAGCTTATCCAGGTCGAAAGAGAGGAAAGAGACCCAGTACTTC
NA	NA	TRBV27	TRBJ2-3	CASSVSDTQYF	TGTGCCAGCAGCGTCTCAGATACGCAGTATTTT
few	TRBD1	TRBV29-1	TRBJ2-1	CSVDTYGTGKPDGEFF	TGCAGCGTTGATACTTACGGGACAGGGAAACCCGACGGTGAGTTCTTC
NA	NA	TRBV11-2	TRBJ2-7	CASSLGREGHYEQYF	TGTGCCAGCAGCTTAGGAAGGGAAGGGCACTACGAGCAGTACTTC
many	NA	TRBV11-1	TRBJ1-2	CASSLDGNYGYTF	TGTGCCAGCAGCTTAGATGGGAACTATGGCTACACCTTC
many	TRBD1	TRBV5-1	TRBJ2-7	CASSFRGRIDGHEQYF	TGCGCCAGCTCATTCAGGGGGCGAATAGATGGCCACGAGCAGTACTTC
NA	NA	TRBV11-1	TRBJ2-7	CASSLPRGLAASYEQYF	TGTGCCAGCAGCTTACCCCGAGGACTGGCAGCCTCCTACGAGCAGTACTTC
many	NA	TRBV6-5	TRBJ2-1	CASSYSYQVAEQFF	TGTGCCAGCAGTTACTCGTACCAGGTTGCTGAGCAGTTCTTC
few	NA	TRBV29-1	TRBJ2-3	CSVEEMTVTDTQYF	TGCAGCGTTGAAGAAATGACAGTCACAGATACGCAGTATTTT
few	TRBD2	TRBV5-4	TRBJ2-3	CASSSWTSDTDTQYF	TGTGCCAGCAGCTCCTGGACTAGCGACACAGATACGCAGTATTTT
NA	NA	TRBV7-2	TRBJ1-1	CASSPDGGLNTEAFF	TGTGCCAGCAGCCCTGACGGTGGCCTGAACACTGAAGCTTTCTTT
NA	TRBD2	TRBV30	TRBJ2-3	CAWSGVGRSTTDTQYF	TGTGCCTGGAGTGGGGTCGGGAGGTCTACCACAGATACGCAGTATTTT
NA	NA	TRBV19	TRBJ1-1	CASSIRGFTESFF	TGTGCCAGTAGTATAAGGGGTTTCACTGAATCTTTCTTT
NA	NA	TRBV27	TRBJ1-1	CASSLFGSGAEAFF	TGTGCCAGCAGCCTGTTTGGGTCTGGAGCTGAAGCTTTCTTT
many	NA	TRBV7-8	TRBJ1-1	CASSLAEEARMNTEAFF	TGTGCCAGCAGCTTAGCGGAGGAAGCAAGAATGAACACTGAAGCTTTCTTT
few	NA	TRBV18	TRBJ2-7	CASSDQGPTYEQYF	TGTGCCAGCTCCGATCAGGGGCCAACCTACGAGCAGTACTTC
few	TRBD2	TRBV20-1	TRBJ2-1	CSARGLTAGDYNEQFF	TGCAGTGCTAGGGGTCTCACAGCGGGGGACTACAATGAGCAGTTCTTC
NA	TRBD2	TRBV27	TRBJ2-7	CASSFKGLVHEQYF	TGTGCCAGCAGTTTCAAGGGACTAGTCCACGAGCAGTACTTC
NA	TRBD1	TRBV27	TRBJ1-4	CASSRLYRGFNEKLFF	TGTGCCAGCAGTCGTCTATACAGGGGGTTTAACGAAAAACTGTTTTTT
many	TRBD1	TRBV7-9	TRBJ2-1	CASSGAGTERPNEQFF	TGTGCCAGCTCTGGAGCCGGGACAGAAAGGCCCAATGAGCAGTTCTTC
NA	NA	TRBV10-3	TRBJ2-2	CAISERTGSNTGELFF	TGTGCCATCAGTGAAAGGACGGGCTCGAACACCGGGGAGCTGTTTTTT
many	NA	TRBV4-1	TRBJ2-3	CASSQGFTGTDTQYF	TGCGCCAGCAGCCAAGGTTTCACAGGGACAGATACGCAGTATTTT
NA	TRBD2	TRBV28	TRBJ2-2	CASSKLAVGELFF	TGTGCCAGCAGTAAACTAGCGGTCGGGGAGCTGTTTTTT
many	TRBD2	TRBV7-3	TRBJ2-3	CASSLTSGKLDTQYF	TGTGCCAGCAGCTTAACTAGCGGGAAACTAGATACGCAGTATTTT
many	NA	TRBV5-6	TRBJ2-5	CASSHRDAKTQYF	TGTGCCAGCAGCCACCGGGACGCTAAGACCCAGTACTTC
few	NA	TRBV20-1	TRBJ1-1	CSARNRLNTEAFF	TGCAGTGCTAGAAACAGGCTGAACACTGAAGCTTTCTTT
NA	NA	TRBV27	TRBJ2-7	CASSSRQGRVEQYF	TGTGCCAGCAGTTCCCGACAGGGGAGGGTGGAGCAGTACTTC
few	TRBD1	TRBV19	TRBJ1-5	CASRRDRGRQNQPQHF	TGTGCCAGTAGGAGGGACAGGGGGCGGCAGAATCAGCCCCAGCATTTT
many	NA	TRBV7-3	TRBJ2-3	CASSLVGATDTQYF	TGTGCCAGCAGCTTAGTTGGGGCCACAGATACGCAGTATTTT
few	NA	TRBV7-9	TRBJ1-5	CASSPAIGSSNQPQHF	TGTGCCAGCAGCCCCGCCATAGGCTCTAGCAATCAGCCCCAGCATTTT
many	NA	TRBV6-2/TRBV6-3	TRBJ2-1	CASSYSIGTYNEQFF	TGTGCCAGCAGTTACTCGATCGGAACCTACAATGAGCAGTTCTTC
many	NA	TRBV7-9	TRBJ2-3	CASSPSLADTQYF	TGTGCCAGCAGCCCTAGTCTGGCGGATACGCAGTATTTT
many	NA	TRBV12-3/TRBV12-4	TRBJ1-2	CASSLNREYYGYTF	TGTGCCAGCAGTTTAAATCGGGAATACTATGGCTACACCTTC
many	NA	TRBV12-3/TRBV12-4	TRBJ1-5	CASSWGSNQPQHF	TGTGCCAGCAGTTGGGGTAGCAATCAGCCCCAGCATTTT